This TCR beta chain was documented in a study of blood T cells in healthy people across ages. CDR1 is LGHDT, CDR2 YNNKEL, per germline (reference sequence). The ends were cut back, 1 base at V and 1 base at J, with 7 bases in the middle. The CDR3 runs to 14 residues. It was with a sample-barcoded 5' primer and a J-beta primer mix that a second PCR of roughly 7 to 12 cycles was run. TCRdb re-derived calls from the 5' RACE reads in MiXCR, one entry per CDR3 protein. Of around 900,000 distinct CDR3 sequences in the sample, around 54% were seen once. The sequence was obtained from a woman aged 60-70 years in good health. The sample consisted of blood. This chain joins TRBV3-1 and TRBJ2-5; D call uncertain. The CDR3 region is CASSQAPLQETQYF. CDR3 DNA: TGTGCCAGCAGCCAAGCCCCCCTCCAAGAGACCCAGTACTTC.